The clone carrying this TCR beta chain has a single count. The CDR3 has 13 residues. The germline V gene encodes CDR1 MNHNS and CDR2 SASEGT. Trimming removed 0 bases from V and 5 bases from J, with 7 bases in between. The record originates from a study of blood T cell repertoires in COVID-19. About the study: Spain, Italy and the United States supplied samples that represented acute and convalescent COVID-19. Sources were T cells, B-cell-depleted T cells, or PBMCs; the material itself was cDNA or gDNA.

Authors' analysis steps: Estimated nucleated cell counts came from reference gene primer amplification. Clones were sequenced by immunoSEQ multiplex PCR, and TCRdb holds only the in-frame ones, with some missing. V and J calls and clone size are those listed in that table; D and trimming were worked out from the DNA. The table has around 200,000 clones, roughly 80% seen once; the top ten hold 15% to 20%. The TCR sequence derives from an elderly woman with active or convalescent COVID-19. This chain connects TRBV6-1 to TRBJ1-1; no reliable D call. Sequences were obtained from peripheral blood. The CDR3 here is CASSEARGTEAFF. The CDR3 coding sequence is TGTGCCAGCAGTGAAGCGCGAGGGACTGAAGCTTTCTTT.